This TCR beta chain was retrieved from a study of blood T cell repertoires in COVID-19. Some clones are missing from TCRdb's copy, which holds only in-frame ones; the method was immunoSEQ multiplex PCR. Of more than 35,000 clones in the sample, approximately 90% were seen once. Trimming took 0 bases from V and 4 from J; bases not matched to a gene: 2. Germline V gene lookup returns CDR1 SGHTA and CDR2 FQGNSA. The CDR3 has 14 amino acids. This TCR was sampled from a man in his 60s with acute or convalescent COVID-19. The V and J genes are TRBV7-2 and TRBJ2-5, with 7 bases lining up with TRBD2. Sequenced material: peripheral blood. CDR3 sequence (DNA): TGTGCCAGCAGCTTAGCGGGGAGGGGAGAGACCCAGTACTTC. It encodes CASSLAGRGETQYF.